The rows below give T cell receptor beta chains drawn from one sample of a study of blood T cell repertoires in COVID-19. Profiled with immunoSEQ multiplex PCR; TCRdb holds only in-frame clones, not every one. The sample lists approximately 190,000 clones, 70% to 85% occurring once. The material sequenced was peripheral blood. These receptors originate from a human donor with acute or convalescent COVID-19. The donor label of this sample is uncertain. Each CDR3 is given with its conserved first and last residue. Each record gives: J gene, D gene, V gene, clone size, CDR3 protein, CDR3 DNA. D genes are given only for firm matches. Clone size, where shown, is once, few, many, or a class for clones that have expanded.

TRBJ1-2,NA,TRBV19,NA,CASSPDYGYTF,TGTGCCAGTAGCCCGGACTATGGCTACACCTTC
TRBJ1-2,NA,TRBV2,NA,CASSEAGLYGYTF,TGTGCCAGCAGTGAAGCGGGCCTCTATGGCTACACCTTC
TRBJ2-3,TRBD1,TRBV5-1,NA,CASSPVGTGAPDTQYF,TGCGCCAGCAGCCCGGTGGGGACAGGGGCCCCAGATACGCAGTATTTT
TRBJ1-2,TRBD1,TRBV12-3/TRBV12-4,NA,CASSRQGYGYTF,TGTGCCAGCAGTCGACAGGGGTATGGCTACACCTTC
TRBJ2-6,NA,TRBV9,NA,CASSVWANVLTF,TGTGCCAGCAGCGTCTGGGCCAACGTCCTGACTTTC
TRBJ2-4,NA,TRBV10-3,NA,CAISESEGNIQYF,TGTGCCATCAGTGAGTCGGAGGGTAACATTCAGTACTTC
TRBJ1-2,TRBD1,TRBV6-1,NA,CASSDRTGGADYGYTF,TGTGCCAGCAGTGACCGGACAGGGGGCGCCGACTATGGCTACACCTTC
TRBJ2-1,TRBD1,TRBV10-3,NA,CATLPGTGVLDEQFF,TGTGCCACCCTTCCCGGGACAGGAGTACTGGATGAGCAGTTCTTC
TRBJ2-7,NA,TRBV5-1,NA,CASSFAGGSSYEQYF,TGCGCCAGCAGCTTTGCAGGGGGGAGCTCCTACGAGCAGTACTTC
TRBJ1-1,NA,TRBV5-1,NA,CASSLEGGSAFF,TGCGCCAGCAGCTTGGAAGGGGGATCGGCTTTCTTT
TRBJ1-4,NA,TRBV10-1,NA,CASSDSANEKLFF,TGCGCCAGCTCGGACTCAGCTAATGAAAAACTGTTTTTT
TRBJ2-4,NA,TRBV7-2,few,CASSSGTPQPKNIQYF,TGTGCCAGCAGCTCCGGGACACCGCAACCCAAAAACATTCAGTACTTC
TRBJ2-7,NA,TRBV5-1,NA,CASSPAGVPAYEQYF,TGCGCCAGCAGCCCCGCCGGGGTTCCCGCCTACGAGCAGTACTTC
TRBJ2-5,NA,TRBV7-9,NA,CASSVSVTQETQYF,TGTGCCAGCAGCGTTAGCGTAACACAAGAGACCCAGTACTTC
TRBJ2-7,TRBD2,TRBV7-6,NA,CASSLGEGPSYEQYF,TGTGCCAGCAGCTTAGGGGAGGGCCCTTCCTACGAGCAGTACTTC
TRBJ2-7,NA,TRBV5-5,NA,CASSLEAGYEQYF,TGTGCCAGCAGCTTGGAGGCGGGGTATGAGCAGTACTTC
TRBJ2-5,TRBD1,TRBV18,NA,CASSPSTGARETQYF,TGTGCCAGCTCACCGTCAACAGGGGCTCGAGAGACCCAGTACTTC
TRBJ2-7,NA,TRBV14,NA,CASSRVGVSSYEQYF,TGTGCCAGCAGCCGGGTAGGGGTTAGCTCCTACGAGCAGTACTTC